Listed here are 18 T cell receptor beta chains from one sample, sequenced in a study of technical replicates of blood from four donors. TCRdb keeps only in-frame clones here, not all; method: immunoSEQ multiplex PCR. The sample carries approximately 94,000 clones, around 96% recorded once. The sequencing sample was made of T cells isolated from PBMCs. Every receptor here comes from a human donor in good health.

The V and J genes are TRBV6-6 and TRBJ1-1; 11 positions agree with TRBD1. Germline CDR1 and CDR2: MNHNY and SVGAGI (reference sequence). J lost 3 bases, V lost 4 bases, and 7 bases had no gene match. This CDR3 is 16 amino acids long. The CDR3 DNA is TGTGCCAGCAGTTTAGGACAGGGGGCAGAATACACTGAAGCTTTCTTT. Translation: CASSLGQGAEYTEAFF.

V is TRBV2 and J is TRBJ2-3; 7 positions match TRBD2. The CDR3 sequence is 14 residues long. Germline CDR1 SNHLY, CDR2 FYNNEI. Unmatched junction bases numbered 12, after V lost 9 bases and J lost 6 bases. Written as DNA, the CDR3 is TGTGCCAGGGGGGGAGCGGGGCTTTTGGATACGCAGTATTTT. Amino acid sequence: CARGGAGLLDTQYF. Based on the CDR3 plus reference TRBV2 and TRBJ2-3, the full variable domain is EPEVTQTPSHQVTQMGQEVILRCVPISNHLYFYWYRQILGQKVEFLVSFYNNEISEKSEIFDDQFSVERPDGSNFTLKIRSTKLEDSAMYFCARGGAGLLDTQYFGPGTRLTVL.

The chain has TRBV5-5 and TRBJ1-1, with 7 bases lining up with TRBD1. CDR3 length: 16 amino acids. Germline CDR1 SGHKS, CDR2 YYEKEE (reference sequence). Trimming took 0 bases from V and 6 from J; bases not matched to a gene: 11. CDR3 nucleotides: TGTGCCAGCAGCTTGGATAGCAGGGGGGATTTCTCTGAAGCTTTCTTT. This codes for CASSLDSRGDFSEAFF.

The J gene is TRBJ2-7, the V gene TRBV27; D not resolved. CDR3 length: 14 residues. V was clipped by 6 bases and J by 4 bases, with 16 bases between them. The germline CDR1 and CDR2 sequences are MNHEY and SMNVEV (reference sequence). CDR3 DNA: TGTGCCAGCAGCCCGGCCCCGTCAGGTTACGAGCAGTACTTC. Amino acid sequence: CASSPAPSGYEQYF.

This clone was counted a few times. The chain's CDR3 is CAISDVDRDYTF. CDR3 in DNA: TGTGCCATCAGTGATGTAGACCGGGACTACACCTTC. The chain is built from TRBV10-3 and TRBJ1-2; D gene ambiguous. From germline, CDR1 is ENHRY and CDR2 SYGVKD. The germline V and J ends were trimmed by 3 bases and 10 bases, with 12 bases remaining between them. The CDR3 runs 12 residues.

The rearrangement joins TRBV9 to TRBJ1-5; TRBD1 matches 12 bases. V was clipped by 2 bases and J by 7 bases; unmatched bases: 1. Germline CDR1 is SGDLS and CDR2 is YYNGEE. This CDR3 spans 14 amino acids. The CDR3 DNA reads TGTGCCAGCAGCGTGGGACAGGGGGCCCAGCCCCAGCATTTT. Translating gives CASSVGQGAQPQHF.

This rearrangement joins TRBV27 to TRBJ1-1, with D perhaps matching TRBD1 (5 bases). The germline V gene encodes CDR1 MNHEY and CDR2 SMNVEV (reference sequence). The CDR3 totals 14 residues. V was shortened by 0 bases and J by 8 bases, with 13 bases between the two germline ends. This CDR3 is CASSLSPDSPEAFF. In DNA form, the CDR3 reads TGTGCCAGCAGTTTATCGCCCGACAGTCCCGAAGCTTTCTTT.

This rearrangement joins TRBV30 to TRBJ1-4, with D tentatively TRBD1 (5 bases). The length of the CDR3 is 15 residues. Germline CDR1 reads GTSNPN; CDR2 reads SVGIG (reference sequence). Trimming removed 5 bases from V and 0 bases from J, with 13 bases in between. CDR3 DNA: TGTGCCTGGCAAAAAAAGACAGCAACTAATGAAAAACTGTTTTTT. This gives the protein CAWQKKTATNEKLFF. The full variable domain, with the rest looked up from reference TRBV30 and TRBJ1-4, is SQTIHQWPATLVQPVGSPLSLECTVEGTSNPNLYWYRQAAGRGLQLLFYSVGIGQISSEVPQNLSASRPQDRQFILSSKKLLLSDSGFYLCAWQKKTATNEKLFFGSGTQLSVL.

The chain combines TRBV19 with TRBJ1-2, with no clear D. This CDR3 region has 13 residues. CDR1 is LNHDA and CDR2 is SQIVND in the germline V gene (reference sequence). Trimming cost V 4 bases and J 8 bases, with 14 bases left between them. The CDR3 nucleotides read TGTGCCAGTAGTACCGGAGGATTCGGGGGCTACACCTTC. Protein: CASSTGGFGGYTF.

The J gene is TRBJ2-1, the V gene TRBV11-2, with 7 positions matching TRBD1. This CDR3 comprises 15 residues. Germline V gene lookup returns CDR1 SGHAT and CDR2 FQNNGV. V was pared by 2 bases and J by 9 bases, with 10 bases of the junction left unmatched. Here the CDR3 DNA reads TGTGCCAGCAGCTTAATCGGACAGGTGGGAACTGAGCAGTTCTTC. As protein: CASSLIGQVGTEQFF. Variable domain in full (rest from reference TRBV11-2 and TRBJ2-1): EAGVAQSPRYKIIEKRQSVAFWCNPISGHATLYWYQQILGQGPKLLIQFQNNGVVDDSQLPKDRFSAERLKGVDSTLKIQPAKLEDSAVYLCASSLIGQVGTEQFFGPGTRLTVL.

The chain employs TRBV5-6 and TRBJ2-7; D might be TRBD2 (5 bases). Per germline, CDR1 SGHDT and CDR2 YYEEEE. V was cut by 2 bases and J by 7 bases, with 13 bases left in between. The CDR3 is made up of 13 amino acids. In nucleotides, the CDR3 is TGTGCCAGCAGCTTAGCACTAGTAGTTGAGCAGTACTTC. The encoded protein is CASSLALVVEQYF.

This CDR3 reads CASSTPGQGNEKLFF. The CDR3 bases are TGTGCCAGCAGTACGCCGGGACAGGGTAATGAAAAACTGTTTTTT. The gene calls are TRBV6-5 and TRBJ1-4, with 9 bases lining up with TRBD1. CDR1 and CDR2 (germline): MNHEY, SVGAGI. V was pared by 5 bases and J by 4 bases, with 5 bases of the junction left unmatched. CDR3 length equals 15 residues.

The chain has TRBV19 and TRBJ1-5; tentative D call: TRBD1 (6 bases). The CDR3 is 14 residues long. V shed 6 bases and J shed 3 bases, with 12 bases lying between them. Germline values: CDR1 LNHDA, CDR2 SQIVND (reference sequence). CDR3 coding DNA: TGTGCCAGTAGCCTGGACAGAGTCAATCAGCCCCAGCATTTT. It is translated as CASSLDRVNQPQHF.

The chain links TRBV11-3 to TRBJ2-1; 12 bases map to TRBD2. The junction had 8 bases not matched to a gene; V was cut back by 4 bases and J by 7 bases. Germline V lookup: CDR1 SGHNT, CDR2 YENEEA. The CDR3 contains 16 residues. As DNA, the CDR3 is TGTGCCAGCAGCTCCGAAGCTAGCGGGAGGGGGAATGAGCAGTTCTTC. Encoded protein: CASSSEASGRGNEQFF.

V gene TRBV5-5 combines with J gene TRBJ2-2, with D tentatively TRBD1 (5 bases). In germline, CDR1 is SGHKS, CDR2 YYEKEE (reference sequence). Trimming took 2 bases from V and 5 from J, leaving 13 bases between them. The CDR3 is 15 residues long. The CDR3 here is CASSFGQGNTGELFF. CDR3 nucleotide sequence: TGTGCCAGCAGCTTTGGGCAGGGTAATACCGGGGAGCTGTTTTTT.

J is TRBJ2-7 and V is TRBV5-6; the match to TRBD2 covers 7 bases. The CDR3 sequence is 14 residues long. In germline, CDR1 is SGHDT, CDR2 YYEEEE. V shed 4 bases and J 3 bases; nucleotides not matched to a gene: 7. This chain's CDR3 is CASSGTNLFYEQYF. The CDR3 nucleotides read TGTGCCAGCAGCGGGACTAACTTATTCTACGAGCAGTACTTC.

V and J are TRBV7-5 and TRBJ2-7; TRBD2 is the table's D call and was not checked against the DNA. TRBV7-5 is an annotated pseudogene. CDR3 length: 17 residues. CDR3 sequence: CARSKGTSGTSSYEQYF. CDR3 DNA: TGTGCCAGAAGCAAAGGGACTAGCGGGACTAGCTCCTACGAGCAGTACTTC.

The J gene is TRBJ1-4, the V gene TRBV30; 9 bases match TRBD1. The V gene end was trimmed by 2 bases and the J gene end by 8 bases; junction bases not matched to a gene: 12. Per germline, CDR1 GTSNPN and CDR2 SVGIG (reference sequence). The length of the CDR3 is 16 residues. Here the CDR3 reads CAWSTPADRGREKLFF. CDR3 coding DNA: TGTGCCTGGAGTACCCCCGCGGACAGGGGACGCGAAAAACTGTTTTTT.